Below, one T cell receptor beta chain is given with its context. Per the original methods: Reference gene primer amplification in the assay estimated nucleated cell counts. Some clones are missing from TCRdb's copy, which holds only in-frame ones; the method was immunoSEQ multiplex PCR. D and trimming were read from the DNA, whereas the V and J calls and clone size are those reported in that table. The table has tens of thousands of clones, about 86% seen once. This sample was included in a study of blood T cell repertoires in COVID-19. Study in general: Sources were T cells, B-cell-depleted T cells, or PBMCs; the material itself was cDNA or gDNA.

Sequenced material: peripheral blood. The TCR originated in a woman aged 80 or over in a cohort sampled during active or convalescent COVID-19.

The chain's CDR3 is CASSPNTDTQYF. CDR3 in DNA: TGCGCCAGCAGCCCAAACACAGATACGCAGTATTTT. This sequence joins TRBV5-1 and TRBJ2-3; D remains unclear. Trimming left V 4 bases short and J 2 bases short, with 5 bases between. The CDR3 runs 12 residues. Germline CDR1 is SGHRS and CDR2 is YFSETQ.